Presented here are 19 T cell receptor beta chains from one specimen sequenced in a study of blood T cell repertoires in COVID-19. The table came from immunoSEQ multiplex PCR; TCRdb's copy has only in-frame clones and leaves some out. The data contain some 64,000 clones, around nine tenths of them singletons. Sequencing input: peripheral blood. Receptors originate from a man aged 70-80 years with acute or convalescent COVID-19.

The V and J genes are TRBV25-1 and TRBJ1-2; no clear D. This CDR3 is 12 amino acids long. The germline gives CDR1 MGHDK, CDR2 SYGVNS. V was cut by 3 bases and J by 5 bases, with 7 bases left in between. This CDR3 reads CASSDRFYGYTF. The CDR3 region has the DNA TGTGCCAGCAGTGATCGTTTTTATGGCTACACCTTC.

CDR3 sequence (DNA): TGTGCCAGCAGCGCCCGACTAGCGGGGTTGATAGATACGCAGTATTTT. It codes for CASSARLAGLIDTQYF. The genes are TRBV13 and TRBJ2-3, with TRBD2 identical over 11 bases. The CDR3 has 16 amino acids. Trimming cost V 5 bases and J 5 bases; bases outside gene matches: 9. Germline V gives CDR1 PRHDT, CDR2 FYEKMQ (reference sequence).

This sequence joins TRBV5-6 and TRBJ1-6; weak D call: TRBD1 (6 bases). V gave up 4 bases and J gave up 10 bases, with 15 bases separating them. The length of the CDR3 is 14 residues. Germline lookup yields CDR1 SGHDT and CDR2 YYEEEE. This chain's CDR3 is CASSQGTGTSPLHF. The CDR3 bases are TGTGCCAGCAGCCAAGGAACAGGGACCTCACCCCTCCACTTT. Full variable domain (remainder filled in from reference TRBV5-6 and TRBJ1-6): DAGVTQSPTHLIKTRGQQVTLRCSPKSGHDTVSWYQQALGQGPQFIFQYYEEEERQRGNFPDRFSGHQFPNYSSELNVNALLLGDSALYLCASSQGTGTSPLHFGNGTRLTVT.

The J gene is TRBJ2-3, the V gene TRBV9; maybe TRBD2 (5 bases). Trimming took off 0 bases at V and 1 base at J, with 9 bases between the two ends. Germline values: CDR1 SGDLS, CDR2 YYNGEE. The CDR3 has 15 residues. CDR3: CASSVEGARTDTQYF. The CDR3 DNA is TGTGCCAGCAGCGTAGAGGGAGCGCGCACAGATACGCAGTATTTT.

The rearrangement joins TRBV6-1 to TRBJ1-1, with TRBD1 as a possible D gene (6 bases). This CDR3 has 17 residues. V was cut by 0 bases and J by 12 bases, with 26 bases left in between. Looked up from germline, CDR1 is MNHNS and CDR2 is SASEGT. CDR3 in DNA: TGTGCCAGCAGTGAAGCCGAAGGGACACCCCGTAGTCGAGAATCTTTCTTT. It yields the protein CASSEAEGTPRSRESFF.

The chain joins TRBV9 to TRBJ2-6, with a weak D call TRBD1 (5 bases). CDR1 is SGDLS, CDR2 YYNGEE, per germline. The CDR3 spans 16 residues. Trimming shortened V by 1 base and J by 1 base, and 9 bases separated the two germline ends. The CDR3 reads CASSVRQTSGANVLTF. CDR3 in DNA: TGTGCCAGCAGCGTACGACAGACGTCTGGGGCCAACGTCCTGACTTTC.

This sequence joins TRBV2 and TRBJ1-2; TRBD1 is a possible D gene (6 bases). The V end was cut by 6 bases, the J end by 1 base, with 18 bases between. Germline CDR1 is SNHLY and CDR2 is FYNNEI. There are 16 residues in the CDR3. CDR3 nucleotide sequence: TGTGCCAGCAGGGGAACCGGGACAATGATTAACTATGGCTACACCTTC. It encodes CASRGTGTMINYGYTF. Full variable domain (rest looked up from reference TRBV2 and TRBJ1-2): EPEVTQTPSHQVTQMGQEVILRCVPISNHLYFYWYRQILGQKVEFLVSFYNNEISEKSEIFDDQFSVERPDGSNFTLKIRSTKLEDSAMYFCASRGTGTMINYGYTFGSGTRLTVV.

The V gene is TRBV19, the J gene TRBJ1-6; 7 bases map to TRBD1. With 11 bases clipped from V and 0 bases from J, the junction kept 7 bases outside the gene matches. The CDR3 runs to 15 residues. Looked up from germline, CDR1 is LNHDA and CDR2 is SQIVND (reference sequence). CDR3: CAVSGGDSYNSPLHF. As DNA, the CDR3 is TGTGCCGTCTCAGGGGGAGACTCCTATAATTCACCCCTCCACTTT.

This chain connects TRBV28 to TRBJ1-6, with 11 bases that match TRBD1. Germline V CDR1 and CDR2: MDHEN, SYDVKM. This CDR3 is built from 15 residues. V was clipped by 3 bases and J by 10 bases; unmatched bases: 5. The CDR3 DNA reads TGTGCCAGCAGTTTTAGGGGACAGGGGGTATCACCCCTCCACTTT. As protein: CASSFRGQGVSPLHF.

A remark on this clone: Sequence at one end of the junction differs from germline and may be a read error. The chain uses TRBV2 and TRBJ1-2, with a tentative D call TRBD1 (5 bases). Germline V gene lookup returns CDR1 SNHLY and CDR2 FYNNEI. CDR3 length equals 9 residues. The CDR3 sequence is CASSEGRNF. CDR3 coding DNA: TGTGCCAGCAGTGAGGGGCGGAACTTC.

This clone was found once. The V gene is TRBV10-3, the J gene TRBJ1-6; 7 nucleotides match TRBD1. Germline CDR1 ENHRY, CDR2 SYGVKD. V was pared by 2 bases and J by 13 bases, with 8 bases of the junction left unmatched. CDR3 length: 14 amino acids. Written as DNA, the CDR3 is TGTGCCATCAGTGAGGACAGGGCCCTGTTTCCCCTCCACTTT. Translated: CAISEDRALFPLHF.

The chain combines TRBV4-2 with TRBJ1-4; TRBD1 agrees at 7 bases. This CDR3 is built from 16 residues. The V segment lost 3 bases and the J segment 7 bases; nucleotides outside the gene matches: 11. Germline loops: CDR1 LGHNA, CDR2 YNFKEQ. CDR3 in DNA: TGTGCCAGCAGCCATGGAGGGACAGTCGGGTTTGAAAAACTGTTTTTT. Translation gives CASSHGGTVGFEKLFF.

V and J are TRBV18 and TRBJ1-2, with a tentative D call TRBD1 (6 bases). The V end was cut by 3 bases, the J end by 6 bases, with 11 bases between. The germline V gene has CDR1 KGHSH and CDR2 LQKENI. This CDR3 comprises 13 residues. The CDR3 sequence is CASSPNSGDGYTF. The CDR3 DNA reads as TGTGCCAGCTCACCGAATTCAGGGGATGGCTACACCTTC.

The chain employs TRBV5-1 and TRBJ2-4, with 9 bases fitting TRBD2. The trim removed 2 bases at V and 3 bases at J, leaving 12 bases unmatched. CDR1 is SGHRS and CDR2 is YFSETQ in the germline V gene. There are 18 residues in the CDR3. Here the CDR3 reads CASSFKLTATSGKNIQYF. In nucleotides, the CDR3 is TGCGCCAGCAGCTTCAAACTGACTGCGACTAGCGGCAAAAACATTCAGTACTTC.

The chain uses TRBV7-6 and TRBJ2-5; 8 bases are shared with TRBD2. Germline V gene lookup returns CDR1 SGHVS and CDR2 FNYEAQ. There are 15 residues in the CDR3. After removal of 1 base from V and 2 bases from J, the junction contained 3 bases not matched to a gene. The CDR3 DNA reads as TGTGCCAGCAGCTTAGGGTTAGCGGGACAAGAGACCCAGTACTTC. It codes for CASSLGLAGQETQYF.

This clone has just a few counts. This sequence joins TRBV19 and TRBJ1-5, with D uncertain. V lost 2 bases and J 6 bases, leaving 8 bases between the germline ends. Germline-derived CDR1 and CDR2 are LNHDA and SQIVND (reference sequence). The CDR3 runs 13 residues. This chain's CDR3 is CASSIKSGQPQHF. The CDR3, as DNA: TGTGCCAGTAGTATAAAAAGCGGTCAGCCCCAGCATTTT.

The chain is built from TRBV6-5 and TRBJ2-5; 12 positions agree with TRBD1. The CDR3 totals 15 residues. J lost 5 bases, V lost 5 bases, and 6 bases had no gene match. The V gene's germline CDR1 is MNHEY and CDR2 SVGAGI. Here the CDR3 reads CASSNRDRGRETQYF. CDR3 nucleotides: TGTGCCAGCAGTAACCGGGACAGGGGGCGGGAGACCCAGTACTTC.

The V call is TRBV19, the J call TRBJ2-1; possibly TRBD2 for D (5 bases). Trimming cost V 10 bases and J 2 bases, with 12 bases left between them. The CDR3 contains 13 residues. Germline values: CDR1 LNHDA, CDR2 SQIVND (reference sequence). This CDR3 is CATAPTTYNEQFF. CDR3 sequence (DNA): TGTGCCACCGCCCCGACTACCTACAATGAGCAGTTCTTC.

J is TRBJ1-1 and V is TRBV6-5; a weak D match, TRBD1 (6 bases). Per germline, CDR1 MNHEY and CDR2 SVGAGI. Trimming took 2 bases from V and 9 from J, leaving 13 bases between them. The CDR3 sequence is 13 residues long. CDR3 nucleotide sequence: TGTGCCAGCAGTTACCCCGGACAGACTAAAGCTTTCTTT. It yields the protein CASSYPGQTKAFF.